These 4 T cell receptor beta chains were all obtained from the same sample, sequenced in a study of CD8+CD57+ T cells in acquired aplastic anemia. Genomic DNA, the template, was used for profiling of the TCR beta VDJ and CDR3. TCRdb itself ran the reads through MiXCR, one entry per CDR3 protein. The sample consists of 260,000 or so distinct CDR3 sequences, about 80% of them appearing once. Patients who underwent sequencing had shown CD8+CD57+ cell expansion by flow cytometry. Specimen: sorted CD4+, CD8+, or CD8+CD57+ T cells (not recorded which) from PBMCs. These receptors were taken from a human donor with aplastic anemia.

The chain uses TRBV5-1 and TRBJ2-7, with D unresolved. Trimming removed 4 bases at V and 6 bases at J, with 17 bases between. The CDR3 is 14 amino acids. Germline V CDR1 and CDR2: SGHRS, YFSETQ. CDR3 loop: CASSDYSIDTEQYF. Written as DNA, the CDR3 is TGCGCCAGCAGCGATTACAGCATCGACACCGAGCAGTACTTC.

The DNA of the CDR3 is TGTGCCAGCAGTGCGCTAGCGGGGGGACAGGGGGAAGCTTTCTTT. It encodes CASSALAGGQGEAFF. The J gene is TRBJ1-1, the V gene TRBV6-4; the match to TRBD1 covers 10 bases. The germline gives CDR1 MRHNA, CDR2 SNTAGT. This CDR3 spans 15 amino acids. V shed 4 bases and J 8 bases; nucleotides not matched to a gene: 10.

The chain uses TRBV7-3 and TRBJ2-5; no clear D gene. Trimming took off 5 bases at V and 5 bases at J, with 15 bases between the two ends. CDR3 size: 14 residues. Germline CDR1 is SGHTA and CDR2 is FQGTGA. CDR3 DNA sequence: TGTGCCAGCAGCAGAGCGAGTCAGCACGAGACCCAGTACTTC. Translated, it gives CASSRASQHETQYF. Variable domain in full (rest from reference TRBV7-3 and TRBJ2-5): GAGVSQTPSNKVTEKGKYVELRCDPISGHTALYWYRQSLGQGPEFLIYFQGTGAADDSGLPNDRFFAVRPEGSVSTLKIQRTERGDSAVYLCASSRASQHETQYFGPGTRLLVL.

The genes are TRBV2 and TRBJ2-5; D possibly corresponds to TRBD2 (7 bases). The CDR3 contains 15 residues. With 6 bases removed from V and 2 bases from J, the gap between germline ends came to 16 bases. Germline lookup yields CDR1 SNHLY and CDR2 FYNNEI. CDR3 region: CASSLAGGLQETQYF. CDR3 coding DNA: TGTGCCAGCAGCCTAGCCGGGGGGCTTCAAGAGACCCAGTACTTC.